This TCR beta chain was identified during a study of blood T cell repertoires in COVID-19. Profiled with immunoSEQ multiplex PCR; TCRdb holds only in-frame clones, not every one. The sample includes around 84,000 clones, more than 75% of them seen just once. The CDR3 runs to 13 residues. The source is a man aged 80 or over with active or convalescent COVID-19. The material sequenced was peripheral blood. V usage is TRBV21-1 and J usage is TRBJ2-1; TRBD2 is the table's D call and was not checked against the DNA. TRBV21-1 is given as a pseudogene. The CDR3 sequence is CARGAGGPGEQFF. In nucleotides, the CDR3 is TGTGCCAGGGGGGCGGGAGGCCCGGGGGAGCAGTTCTTC.